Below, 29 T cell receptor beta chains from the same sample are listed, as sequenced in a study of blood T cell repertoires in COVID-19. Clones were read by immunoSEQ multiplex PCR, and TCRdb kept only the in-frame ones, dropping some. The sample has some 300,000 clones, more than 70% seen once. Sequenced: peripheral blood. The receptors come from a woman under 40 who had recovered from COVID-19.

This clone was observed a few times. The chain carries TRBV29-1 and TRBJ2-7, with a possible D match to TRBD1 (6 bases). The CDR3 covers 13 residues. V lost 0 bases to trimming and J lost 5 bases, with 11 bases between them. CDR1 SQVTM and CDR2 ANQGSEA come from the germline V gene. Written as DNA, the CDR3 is TGCAGCGTTGAAGAAAGTCCAGGGGACGAGCAGTACTTC. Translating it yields CSVEESPGDEQYF.

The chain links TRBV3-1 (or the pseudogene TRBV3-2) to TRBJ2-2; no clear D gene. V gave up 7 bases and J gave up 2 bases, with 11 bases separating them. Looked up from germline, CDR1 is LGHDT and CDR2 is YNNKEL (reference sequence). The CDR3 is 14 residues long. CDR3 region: CASTLQYNTGELFF. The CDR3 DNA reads TGTGCCAGCACGCTCCAGTACAACACCGGGGAGCTGTTTTTT.

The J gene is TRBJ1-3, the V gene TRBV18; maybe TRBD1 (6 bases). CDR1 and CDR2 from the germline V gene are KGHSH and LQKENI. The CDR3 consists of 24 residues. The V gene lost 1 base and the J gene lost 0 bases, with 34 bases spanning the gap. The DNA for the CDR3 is TGTGCCAGCTCACCACTCTTGACAGGAACTTTAGAGACCCATTCCTTCCTCTCTGGAAACACCATATATTTT. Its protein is CASSPLLTGTLETHSFLSGNTIYF.

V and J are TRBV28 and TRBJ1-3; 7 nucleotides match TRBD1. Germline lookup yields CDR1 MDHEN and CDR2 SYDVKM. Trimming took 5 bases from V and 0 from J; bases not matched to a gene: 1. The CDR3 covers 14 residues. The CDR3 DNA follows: TGTGCCAGCAGTGCAGGGGGCTCTGGAAACACCATATATTTT. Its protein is CASSAGGSGNTIYF.

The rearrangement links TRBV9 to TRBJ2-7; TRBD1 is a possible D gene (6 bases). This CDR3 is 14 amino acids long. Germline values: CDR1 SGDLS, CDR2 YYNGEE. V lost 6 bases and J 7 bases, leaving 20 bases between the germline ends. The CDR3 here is CASNPRGQPFEQYF. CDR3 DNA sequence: TGTGCCAGCAACCCCCGGGGACAACCCTTTGAGCAGTACTTC.

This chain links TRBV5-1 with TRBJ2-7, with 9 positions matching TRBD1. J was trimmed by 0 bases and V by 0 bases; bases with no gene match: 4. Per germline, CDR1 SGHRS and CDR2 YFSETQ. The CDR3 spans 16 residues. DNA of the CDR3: TGCGCCAGCAGCTTGGAGGGACAGGGATTCTCCTACGAGCAGTACTTC. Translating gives CASSLEGQGFSYEQYF.

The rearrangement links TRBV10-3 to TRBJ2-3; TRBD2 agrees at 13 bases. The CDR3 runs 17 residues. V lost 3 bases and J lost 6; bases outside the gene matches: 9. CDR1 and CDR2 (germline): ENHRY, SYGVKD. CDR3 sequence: CAISDPTSGGAGDTQYF. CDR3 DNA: TGTGCCATCAGTGACCCCACTAGCGGGGGGGCCGGGGATACGCAGTATTTT.

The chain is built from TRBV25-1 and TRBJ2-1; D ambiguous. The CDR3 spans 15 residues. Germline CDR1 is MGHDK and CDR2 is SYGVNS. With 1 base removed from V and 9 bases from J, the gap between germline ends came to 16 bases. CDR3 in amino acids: CASSELAVRSGEQFF. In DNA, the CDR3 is TGTGCCAGCAGTGAATTGGCCGTCAGATCGGGTGAGCAGTTCTTC.

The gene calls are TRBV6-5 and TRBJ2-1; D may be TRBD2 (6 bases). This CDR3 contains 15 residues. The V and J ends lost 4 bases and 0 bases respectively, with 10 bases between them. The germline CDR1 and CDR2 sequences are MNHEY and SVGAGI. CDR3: CASSFRGSSYNEQFF. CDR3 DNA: TGTGCCAGCAGTTTCCGGGGGAGCTCCTACAATGAGCAGTTCTTC.

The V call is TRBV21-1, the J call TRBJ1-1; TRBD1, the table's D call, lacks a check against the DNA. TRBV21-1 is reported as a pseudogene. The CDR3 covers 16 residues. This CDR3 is CASSGTGGRMNTEAFF. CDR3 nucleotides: TGTGCCAGCAGCGGGACAGGGGGGCGGATGAACACTGAAGCTTTCTTT.

The CDR3 reads CASSLGGLLAYEQYF. CDR3 DNA sequence: TGTGCCAGCAGCTTAGGGGGACTCCTGGCATACGAGCAGTACTTC. This rearrangement joins TRBV7-2 to TRBJ2-7; possible D gene TRBD2, 6 bases. V gave up 1 base and J gave up 4 bases, with 14 bases separating them. CDR3 length equals 15 residues. Germline lookup yields CDR1 SGHTA and CDR2 FQGNSA.

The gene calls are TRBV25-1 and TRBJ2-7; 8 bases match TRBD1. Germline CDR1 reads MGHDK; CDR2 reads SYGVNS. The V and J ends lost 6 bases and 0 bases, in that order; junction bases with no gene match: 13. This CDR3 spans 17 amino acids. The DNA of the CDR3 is TGTGCCAGCAGCTTCCTCCTCCGGGACAGGAGCTCCTACGAGCAGTACTTC. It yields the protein CASSFLLRDRSSYEQYF.

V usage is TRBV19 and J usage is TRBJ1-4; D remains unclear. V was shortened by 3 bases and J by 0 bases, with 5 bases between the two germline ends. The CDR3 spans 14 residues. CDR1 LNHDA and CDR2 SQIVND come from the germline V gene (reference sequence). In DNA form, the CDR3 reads TGTGCCAGTAGTATTTTTACAACTAATGAAAAACTGTTTTTT. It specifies CASSIFTTNEKLFF. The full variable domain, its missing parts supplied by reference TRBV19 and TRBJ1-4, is DGGITQSPKYLFRKEGQNVTLSCEQNLNHDAMYWYRQDPGQGLRLIYYSQIVNDFQKGDIAEGYSVSREKKESFPLTVTSAQKNPTAFYLCASSIFTTNEKLFFGSGTQLSVL.

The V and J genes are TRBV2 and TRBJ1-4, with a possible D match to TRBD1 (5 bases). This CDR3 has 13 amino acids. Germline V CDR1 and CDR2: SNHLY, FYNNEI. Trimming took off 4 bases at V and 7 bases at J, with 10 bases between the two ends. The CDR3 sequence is CASSANRGEKLFF. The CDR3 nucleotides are TGTGCCAGCAGTGCTAATAGGGGTGAAAAACTGTTTTTT.

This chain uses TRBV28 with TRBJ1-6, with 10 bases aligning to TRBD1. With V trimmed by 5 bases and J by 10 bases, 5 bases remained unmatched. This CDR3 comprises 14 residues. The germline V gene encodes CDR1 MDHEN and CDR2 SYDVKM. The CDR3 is CASSGGQGRSPLHF. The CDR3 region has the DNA TGTGCCAGCAGTGGGGGACAGGGGCGATCACCCCTCCACTTT.

The CDR3 protein is CASSYYTGGNTEAFF. CDR3 nucleotide sequence: TGTGCCAGCAGTTACTACACAGGGGGGAACACTGAAGCTTTCTTT. This chain uses TRBV6-5 with TRBJ1-1; 8 bases are shared with TRBD1. The CDR3 sequence is 15 residues long. The germline gives CDR1 MNHEY, CDR2 SVGAGI. Unmatched junction bases numbered 2, after V lost 1 base and J lost 1 base.

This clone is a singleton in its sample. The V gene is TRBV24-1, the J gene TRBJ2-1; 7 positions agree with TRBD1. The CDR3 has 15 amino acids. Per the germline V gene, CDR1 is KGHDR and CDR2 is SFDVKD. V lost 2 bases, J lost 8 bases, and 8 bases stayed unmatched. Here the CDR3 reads CATSDSRQGDHEQFF. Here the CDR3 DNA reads TGTGCCACCAGTGATTCGCGGCAGGGGGACCATGAGCAGTTCTTC.

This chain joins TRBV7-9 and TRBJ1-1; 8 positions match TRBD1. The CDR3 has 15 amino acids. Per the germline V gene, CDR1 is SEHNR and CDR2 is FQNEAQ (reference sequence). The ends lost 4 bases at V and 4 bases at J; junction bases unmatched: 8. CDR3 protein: CASSSRTGLGTEAFF. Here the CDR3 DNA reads TGTGCCAGCAGCTCGCGGACAGGGCTGGGCACTGAAGCTTTCTTT. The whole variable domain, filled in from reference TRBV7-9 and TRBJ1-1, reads DTGVSQNPRHKITKRGQNVTFRCDPISEHNRLYWYRQTLGQGPEFLTYFQNEAQLEKSRLLSDRFSAERPKGSFSTLEIQRTEQGDSAMYLCASSSRTGLGTEAFFGQGTRLTVV.

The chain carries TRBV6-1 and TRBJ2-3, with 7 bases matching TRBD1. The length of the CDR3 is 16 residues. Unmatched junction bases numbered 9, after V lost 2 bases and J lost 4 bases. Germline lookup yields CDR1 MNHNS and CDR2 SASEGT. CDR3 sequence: CASSEWTGTVADTQYF. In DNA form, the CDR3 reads TGTGCCAGCAGTGAATGGACAGGCACCGTGGCAGATACGCAGTATTTT.

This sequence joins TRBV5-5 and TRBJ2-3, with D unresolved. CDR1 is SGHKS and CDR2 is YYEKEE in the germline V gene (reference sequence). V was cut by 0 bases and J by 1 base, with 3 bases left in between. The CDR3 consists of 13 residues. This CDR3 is CASSLVGTDTQYF. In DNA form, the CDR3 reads TGTGCCAGCAGCTTGGTAGGCACAGATACGCAGTATTTT.

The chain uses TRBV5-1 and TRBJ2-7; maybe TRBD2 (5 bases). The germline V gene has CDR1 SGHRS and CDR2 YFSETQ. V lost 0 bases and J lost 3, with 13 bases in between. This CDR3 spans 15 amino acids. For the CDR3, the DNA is TGCGCCAGCAGCTTGGCCTCGCCCCGGGGCTACGAGCAGTACTTC. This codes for CASSLASPRGYEQYF.

This CDR3 is CASSVAPEGVYGGYTF. DNA of the CDR3: TGTGCCAGCAGCGTAGCCCCAGAGGGGGTGTATGGTGGCTACACCTTC. The J gene is TRBJ1-2, the V gene TRBV9; tentative D call: TRBD1 (6 bases). From germline, CDR1 is SGDLS and CDR2 YYNGEE. V gave up 0 bases and J gave up 7 bases, with 19 bases separating them. There are 16 residues in the CDR3.

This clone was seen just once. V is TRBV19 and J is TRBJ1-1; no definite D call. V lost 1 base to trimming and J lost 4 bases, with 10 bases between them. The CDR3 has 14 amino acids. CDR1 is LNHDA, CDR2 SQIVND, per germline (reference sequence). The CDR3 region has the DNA TGTGCCAGTAGTATAGGGAGGGTCGGCACTGAAGCTTTCTTT. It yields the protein CASSIGRVGTEAFF.

In DNA form, the CDR3 reads TGTGCCAGTAGTACAAGGGGGAAAGGCTACACCTTC. Translation gives CASSTRGKGYTF. The rearrangement joins TRBV19 to TRBJ1-2; tentative D call: TRBD1 (6 bases). CDR3 length equals 12 residues. V lost 4 bases and J 8 bases, leaving 11 bases between the germline ends. Germline V gene lookup returns CDR1 LNHDA and CDR2 SQIVND (reference sequence).

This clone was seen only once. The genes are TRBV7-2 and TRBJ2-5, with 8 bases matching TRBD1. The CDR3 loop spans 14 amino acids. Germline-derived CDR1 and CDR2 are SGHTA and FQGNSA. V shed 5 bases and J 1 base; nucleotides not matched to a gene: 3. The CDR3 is CASSTGQAQETQYF. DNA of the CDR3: TGTGCCAGCAGCACGGGACAGGCCCAAGAGACCCAGTACTTC.

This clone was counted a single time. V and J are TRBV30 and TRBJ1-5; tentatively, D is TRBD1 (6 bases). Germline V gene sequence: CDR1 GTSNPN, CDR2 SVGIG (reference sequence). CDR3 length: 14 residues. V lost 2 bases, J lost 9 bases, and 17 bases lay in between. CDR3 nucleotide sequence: TGTGCCTGGAGTCCGCGGTCAGGGGAGCGGCCCCAGCATTTT. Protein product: CAWSPRSGERPQHF. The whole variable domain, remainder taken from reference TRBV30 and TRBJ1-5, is SQTIHQWPATLVQPVGSPLSLECTVEGTSNPNLYWYRQAAGRGLQLLFYSVGIGQISSEVPQNLSASRPQDRQFILSSKKLLLSDSGFYLCAWSPRSGERPQHFGDGTRLSIL.

The CDR3 loop reads CASSRLNQPQHF. CDR3 coding DNA: TGTGCCAGCAGCAGACTCAATCAGCCCCAGCATTTT. The rearrangement uses TRBV2 and TRBJ1-5, with D unclear. The CDR3 sequence is 12 residues long. Germline lookup yields CDR1 SNHLY and CDR2 FYNNEI. V lost 6 bases and J lost 3, with 6 bases in between.

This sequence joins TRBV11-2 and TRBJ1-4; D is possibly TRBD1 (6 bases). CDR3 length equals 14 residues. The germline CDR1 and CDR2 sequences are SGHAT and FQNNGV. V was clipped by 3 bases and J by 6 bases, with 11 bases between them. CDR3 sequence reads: CASSFQGIDEKLFF. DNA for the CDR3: TGTGCCAGCAGCTTTCAGGGGATAGATGAAAAACTGTTTTTT.

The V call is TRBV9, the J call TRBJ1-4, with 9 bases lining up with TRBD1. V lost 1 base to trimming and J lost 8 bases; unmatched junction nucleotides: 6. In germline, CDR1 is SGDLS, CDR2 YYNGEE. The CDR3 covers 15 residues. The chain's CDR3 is CASSVRGTGREKLFF. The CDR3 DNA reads TGTGCCAGCAGCGTAAGAGGGACAGGGCGAGAAAAACTGTTTTTT.